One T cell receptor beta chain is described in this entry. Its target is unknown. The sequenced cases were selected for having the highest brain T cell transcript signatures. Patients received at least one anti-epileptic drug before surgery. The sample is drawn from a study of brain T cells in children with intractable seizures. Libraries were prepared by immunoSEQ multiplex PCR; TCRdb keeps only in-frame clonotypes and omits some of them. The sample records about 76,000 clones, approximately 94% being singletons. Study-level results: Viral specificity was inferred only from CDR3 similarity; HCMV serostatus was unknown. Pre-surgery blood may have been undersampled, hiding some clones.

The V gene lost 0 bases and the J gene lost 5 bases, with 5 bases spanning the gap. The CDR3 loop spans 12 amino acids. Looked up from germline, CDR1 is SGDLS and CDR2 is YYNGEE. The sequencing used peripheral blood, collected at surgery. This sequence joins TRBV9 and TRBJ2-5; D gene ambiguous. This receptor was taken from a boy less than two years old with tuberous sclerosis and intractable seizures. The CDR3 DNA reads TGTGCCAGCAGCGTAGTGGGGGAGACCCAGTACTTC. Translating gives CASSVVGETQYF. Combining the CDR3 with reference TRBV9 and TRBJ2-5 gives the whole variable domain DSGVTQTPKHLITATGQRVTLRCSPRSGDLSVYWYQQSLDQGLQFLIQYYNGEERAKGNILERFSAQQFPDLHSELNLSSLELGDSALYFCASSVVGETQYFGPGTRLLVL.